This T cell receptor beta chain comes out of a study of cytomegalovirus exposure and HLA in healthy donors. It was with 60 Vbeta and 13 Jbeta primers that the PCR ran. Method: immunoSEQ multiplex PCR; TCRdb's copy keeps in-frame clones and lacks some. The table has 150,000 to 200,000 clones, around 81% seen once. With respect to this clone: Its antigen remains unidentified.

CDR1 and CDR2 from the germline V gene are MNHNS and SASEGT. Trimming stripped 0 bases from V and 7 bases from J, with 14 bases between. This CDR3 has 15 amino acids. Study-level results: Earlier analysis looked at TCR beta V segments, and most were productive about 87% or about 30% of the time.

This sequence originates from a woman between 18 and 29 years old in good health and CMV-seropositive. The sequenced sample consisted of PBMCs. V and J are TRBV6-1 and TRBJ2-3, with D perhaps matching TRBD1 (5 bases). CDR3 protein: CASSEAGRGAHTQYF. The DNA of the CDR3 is TGTGCCAGCAGTGAAGCAGGAAGGGGCGCACATACGCAGTATTTT.